The rows below give T cell receptor beta chains drawn from one sample of a study of shared clonotypes between healthy human individuals. The method was immunoSEQ multiplex PCR; TCRdb's version includes in-frame clones alone and lacks a portion of them. The table records fewer than 1.6 million clones, around 98.5% of them present only once. The source material was naive CD4+ T cells sorted from blood. The receptors come from a man aged 25 to 45 in good health. CDR3s include the opening cysteine and the closing phenylalanine or tryptophan. Each record gives: CDR3 length, clone size, J gene, D gene, V gene, CDR3 DNA, CDR3 protein. The D gene is left open where the match is weak. Clone size is given for some rows only: seen once, a few or many times, or a class if the clone is expanded.

>12|-|TRBJ2-1|-|TRBV7-8
TGTGCCAGCAGCAGAGAGGTCAATGAGCAGTTCTTC
CASSREVNEQFF
>15|-|TRBJ2-7|-|TRBV6-6
TGTGCCAGCAGTTACTCCCGGACACCTGCCTACGAGCAGTACTTC
CASSYSRTPAYEQYF
>11|once|TRBJ2-7|-|TRBV29-1
TGCAGCGTTGCGACGGCCTACGAGCAGTACTTC
CSVATAYEQYF
>13|-|TRBJ2-4|TRBD1|TRBV25-1
TGTGCCAGCAGCGAGGGACAGCGTGACATTCAGTACTTC
CASSEGQRDIQYF
>15|-|TRBJ1-1|-|TRBV30
TGTGCCTGGATCGGGGACAATCGCCGCGGAACTGAAGCTTTCTTT
CAWIGDNRRGTEAFF
>14|-|TRBJ2-1|-|TRBV7-8
TGTGCCAGCAGCGGACGCAGGGGGGCATATGAGCAGTTCTTC
CASSGRRGAYEQFF
>11|-|TRBJ2-7|TRBD1|TRBV30
TGTGCCTGGGGGACAGGGGTCGAGCAGTACTTC
CAWGTGVEQYF
>11|once|TRBJ2-7|TRBD1|TRBV29-1
TGCAGCGCGGGACAGTTCTACGAGCAGTACTTC
CSAGQFYEQYF
>15|-|TRBJ2-1|-|TRBV11-2
TGTGCCAGCAGCCCCTTTGCCCCACAGAACAATGAGCAGTTCTTC
CASSPFAPQNNEQFF
>13|-|TRBJ2-5|-|TRBV2
TGTGCCAGCAGTGGCGGAGTGAAAGAGACCCAGTACTTC
CASSGGVKETQYF
>13|-|TRBJ1-2|-|TRBV9
TGTGCCAGCAGCGTCGACGGGGACTATGGCTACACCTTC
CASSVDGDYGYTF
>10|-|TRBJ1-1|-|TRBV20-1
TGCAGTGTGGGGAACACTGAAGCTTTCTTT
CSVGNTEAFF
>14|-|TRBJ2-7|-|TRBV13
TGTGCCAGCAGCTTGAGGGAGGCCCCCTACGAGCAGTACTTC
CASSLREAPYEQYF
>13|once|TRBJ2-7|TRBD2|TRBV27
TGTGCCAGCAAACTTCCGGGGGGGTACGAGCAGTACTTC
CASKLPGGYEQYF
>14|-|TRBJ1-2|-|TRBV4-1
TGCGCCAGCAGCCAACTAGCAGTGGGATATGGCTACACCTTC
CASSQLAVGYGYTF
>19|-|TRBJ2-1|TRBD1|TRBV2
TGTGCCAGCACCCGGTTTGGGGACAGGGGACTAGTTGGGATCAATGAGCAGTTCTTC
CASTRFGDRGLVGINEQFF
>16|-|TRBJ2-7|-|TRBV23-1
TGCGCCAGTAATACCTCCGGAGGGAGGCCCCCGGGTGAGCAGTACTTC
CASNTSGGRPPGEQYF
>15|once|TRBJ2-1|-|TRBV9
TGTGCCAGCACCCCTTCGGGTGGGGGCTACAATGAGCAGTTCTTC
CASTPSGGGYNEQFF
>17|-|TRBJ2-3|-|TRBV7-2
TGTGCCAGCAGCTTAGGGAGGACAGCCCTGAGCACAGATACGCAGTATTTT
CASSLGRTALSTDTQYF
>11|-|TRBJ2-7|-|TRBV5-8
TGTGCCAGCAGCTACCTAGCAGGACCTAACTTC
CASSYLAGPNF
>16|once|TRBJ2-7|-|TRBV9
TGTGCCAGCAGCGTAGACGGGGGGCGGCCTGCCTACGAGCAGTACTTC
CASSVDGGRPAYEQYF
>11|-|TRBJ1-1|-|TRBV19
TGTGCCGTTGCAGGGGTAACTGAAGCTTTCTTT
CAVAGVTEAFF
>14|-|TRBJ1-2|-|TRBV11-2
TGTGCCAGCAGCTTATTTCCCCAGGGCTCGGGCTACACCTTC
CASSLFPQGSGYTF
>16|-|TRBJ2-3|-|TRBV9
TGTGCCAGCAGCGTATCTAGAGCGGGTAGCACAGATACGCAGTATTTT
CASSVSRAGSTDTQYF
>14|-|TRBJ2-6|-|TRBV5-1
TGCGCCAGCAGCCCCTGGACAGCGGACAACGTCCTGACTTTC
CASSPWTADNVLTF
>12|-|TRBJ2-3|-|TRBV19
TGTGCCAGTAGCTTGGGAACAGATACGCAGTATTTT
CASSLGTDTQYF
>19|-|TRBJ2-6|TRBD1|TRBV19
TGTGCCAGTAGTCAATTAAGACAGGGATTAAGCTCTGGGGCCAACGTCCTGACTTTC
CASSQLRQGLSSGANVLTF
>14|-|TRBJ2-1|-|TRBV6-5
TGTGCCAGCAGTTCAGACCCCCAGAGCAATGAGCAGTTCTTC
CASSSDPQSNEQFF
>15|once|TRBJ2-7|TRBD1|TRBV28
TGTGCCAGCAGTTTGGCGGGGACAGGGATGGGCGAGCAGTACTTC
CASSLAGTGMGEQYF
>13|-|TRBJ1-1|TRBD1|TRBV7-6
TGTGCCAGCAGCTTAAAGGGGGCCTCTGAAGCTTTCTTT
CASSLKGASEAFF
>15|-|TRBJ2-7|TRBD1|TRBV7-8
TGTGCCAGCAGCTGGGGACAGAACGGACCCTACGAGCAGTACTTC
CASSWGQNGPYEQYF
>13|-|TRBJ2-7|TRBD1|TRBV19
TGTGCCAGTAGTAGGGGGACAGTGTACGAGCAGTACTTC
CASSRGTVYEQYF
>15|-|TRBJ2-3|-|TRBV27
TGTGCCAGCAGTTTAAGTCCCCGAGGGACAGATACGCAGTATTTT
CASSLSPRGTDTQYF
>15|few|TRBJ2-1|TRBD2|TRBV27
TGTGCCAGCAGTTTTGGCGGGAGCTCCTACAATGAGCAGTTCTTC
CASSFGGSSYNEQFF
>17|-|TRBJ1-5|TRBD1|TRBV28
TGTGCCAGCAGTTATTCTCCGGGACAGGGTACGTGGCAGCCCCAGCATTTT
CASSYSPGQGTWQPQHF
>16|-|TRBJ2-7|-|TRBV5-1
TGCGCCAGCAGCTTGGCGGGGGGCGGGCCAACCTACGAGCAGTACTTC
CASSLAGGGPTYEQYF
>13|-|TRBJ2-2|TRBD2|TRBV2
TGTGCCAGCAGCGAGGGACTAGCATGGGAGCTGTTTTTT
CASSEGLAWELFF